One and the same sample provided the 20 T cell receptor beta chains below, sequenced in a study of T cell repertoires in cytomegalovirus infection. TCRdb itself ran the reads through MiXCR, one entry per CDR3 protein. The sample shows around 740,000 distinct CDR3 sequences, less than 40% of them seen only once. Sequences were obtained from PBMCs. These receptors were taken from a human donor in good health (CMV status not recorded). Some clones in this sample may be carry-over from other donors' samples.

The chain employs TRBV12-3 or TRBV12-4 and TRBJ2-5; TRBD1 might be the D (7 bases). The ends were cut back, 6 bases at V and 6 bases at J, with 14 bases in the middle. The length of the CDR3 is 13 residues. Here the CDR3 DNA reads TGTGCCAGCAGCCAGACAGGGAGGCAGACCCAGTACTTC. Amino acid sequence: CASSQTGRQTQYF.

This chain uses TRBV19 with TRBJ2-2, with D tentatively TRBD2 (5 bases). This CDR3 has 11 residues. Germline V gene data show CDR1 as LNHDA and CDR2 as SQIVND (reference sequence). V was cut by 7 bases and J by 9 bases, with 9 bases left in between. Here the CDR3 reads CASITGRELFF. The CDR3 DNA sequence: TGTGCCAGTATTACGGGGAGGGAGCTGTTTTTT.

This chain joins TRBV12-3 or TRBV12-4 and TRBJ2-7; 7 bases are a match to TRBD1. The CDR3 consists of 14 residues. Trimming took 5 bases from V and 7 from J; bases not matched to a gene: 11. The CDR3 coding sequence is TGTGCCAGCAGTCCGACCGGACAGGCGGGTGAGCAGTACTTC. This codes for CASSPTGQAGEQYF.

The sample holds many counts of this clonotype. CDR3 nucleotide sequence: TGTGCCAGACCCCTTCGAGGGGGCAGCTCTGGGGCCAACGTCCTGACTTTC. It translates to CARPLRGGSSGANVLTF. The gene calls are TRBV7-2 and TRBJ2-6, with 7 bases identical to TRBD1. This CDR3 region has 17 residues. CDR1 and CDR2 from the germline V gene are SGHTA and FQGNSA. V shed 9 bases and J 0 bases; nucleotides not matched to a gene: 11. The full variable domain, in which reference TRBV7-2 and TRBJ2-6 provide the parts outside the CDR3, is GAGVSQSPSNKVTEKGKDVELRCDPISGHTALYWYRQSLGQGLEFLIYFQGNSAPDKSGLPSDRFSAERTGGSVSTLTIQRTQQEDSAVYLCARPLRGGSSGANVLTFGAGSRLTVL.

V gene TRBV20-1 combines with J gene TRBJ1-1; D perhaps matches TRBD1 (6 bases). Per germline, CDR1 DFQATT and CDR2 SNEGSKA (reference sequence). There are 12 residues in the CDR3. Deletions cut 6 bases from V and 6 bases from J, with 14 bases between. CDR3 residues: CSALTGSSEAFF. The CDR3 nucleotides read TGCAGTGCCCTAACAGGGTCCTCTGAAGCTTTCTTT.

This chain links TRBV7-9 with TRBJ1-2; TRBD1 is a possible D gene (6 bases). Trimming stripped 6 bases from V and 4 bases from J, with 18 bases between. This CDR3 has 15 amino acids. Germline CDR1 SEHNR, CDR2 FQNEAQ (reference sequence). The chain's CDR3 is CASRQGQSLGYGYTF. The CDR3 region has the DNA TGTGCCAGCAGGCAAGGACAGAGTCTAGGCTATGGCTACACCTTC.

This clonotype appeared a few times. The J gene is TRBJ1-5, the V gene TRBV20-1, with D perhaps matching TRBD1 (5 bases). CDR1 is DFQATT, CDR2 SNEGSKA, per germline (reference sequence). This CDR3 has 15 residues. V was shortened by 2 bases and J by 5 bases, with 16 bases between the two germline ends. The CDR3 is CSARMDTDLHQPQHF. The CDR3 DNA sequence: TGCAGTGCTAGAATGGACACTGATCTTCATCAGCCCCAGCATTTT.

This chain connects TRBV2 to TRBJ2-3; D might be TRBD1 (5 bases). The CDR3 spans 14 residues. V lost 6 bases, J lost 0 bases, and 10 bases lay in between. Germline V gene lookup returns CDR1 SNHLY and CDR2 FYNNEI. Here the CDR3 DNA reads TGTGCCAGCAGCGACAGTACTAGCACAGATACGCAGTATTTT. It translates to CASSDSTSTDTQYF.

The CDR3 bases are TGCAGTGCTATCTTGGGGGGCGAGCAGCCCCAGCATTTT. Its translation is CSAILGGEQPQHF. The chain is built from TRBV20-1 and TRBJ1-5; possible D gene TRBD1, 6 bases. There are 13 residues in the CDR3. V lost 4 bases, J lost 7 bases, and 14 bases lay in between. Germline V gene sequence: CDR1 DFQATT, CDR2 SNEGSKA (reference sequence).

The genes are TRBV20-1 and TRBJ2-2; D not certain. CDR1 is DFQATT and CDR2 is SNEGSKA in the germline V gene (reference sequence). Trimming shortened V by 0 bases and J by 7 bases, and 3 bases separated the two germline ends. This CDR3 is built from 11 residues. The CDR3, as DNA: TGCAGTGCTAGAGAGGGCGGGGAGCTGTTTTTT. It is translated as CSAREGGELFF.

This chain links TRBV10-3 with TRBJ1-6; D not certain. The CDR3 has 13 amino acids. Per germline, CDR1 ENHRY and CDR2 SYGVKD. V gave up 4 bases and J gave up 7 bases, with 8 bases separating them. The CDR3 loop reads CAISAGANSPLHF. In nucleotides, the CDR3 is TGTGCCATCAGTGCCGGAGCGAATTCACCCCTCCACTTT.

This rearrangement joins TRBV11-3 to TRBJ1-6, with D uncertain. Germline V gene sequence: CDR1 SGHNT, CDR2 YENEEA. This CDR3 is built from 20 residues. Trimming took off 5 bases at V and 0 bases at J, with 23 bases between the two ends. The chain's CDR3 is CASSHLGVGRPSSYNSPLHF. As DNA, the CDR3 is TGTGCCAGCAGCCACCTCGGGGTAGGTCGACCGAGCTCCTATAATTCACCCCTCCACTTT.

A word on this clonotype: It is likely a read error, because the conserved phenylalanine at the end of the CDR3 is missing. The rearrangement links TRBV10-3 to TRBJ2-1, with TRBD2 matching over 9 bases. This CDR3 has 13 amino acids. Germline CDR1 and CDR2: ENHRY and SYGVKD. The trim removed 5 bases at V and 6 bases at J, leaving 2 bases unmatched. CDR3 sequence (DNA): TGTGCCATCAGTCCGGGACTAGCCAATGAGCAGTTCTTA. This encodes CAISPGLANEQFL.

This clonotype was counted only a few times. The V call is TRBV10-3, the J call TRBJ2-2, with 11 bases fitting TRBD2. The germline gives CDR1 ENHRY, CDR2 SYGVKD. Trimming removed 3 bases from V and 5 bases from J; junction bases left unmatched: 5. The CDR3 length is 16 residues. As DNA, the CDR3 is TGTGCCATCAGTGACGGGCTAGCGGGAGGTACCGGGGAGCTGTTTTTT. Its protein product is CAISDGLAGGTGELFF.

This rearrangement joins TRBV20-1 to TRBJ2-1; D ambiguous. The CDR3 is 14 amino acids. Per the germline V gene, CDR1 is DFQATT and CDR2 is SNEGSKA (reference sequence). Trimming pared 1 base from V and 1 base from J, leaving 8 bases between. The CDR3 region is CSARVGPSYNEQFF. Here the CDR3 DNA reads TGCAGTGCTAGAGTTGGACCGTCCTACAATGAGCAGTTCTTC.

The rearrangement uses TRBV6-1 and TRBJ1-2; D gene ambiguous. V lost 7 bases to trimming and J lost 7 bases, with 13 bases between them. The germline V gene encodes CDR1 MNHNS and CDR2 SASEGT. The CDR3 loop spans 12 amino acids. The DNA for the CDR3 is TGTGCCAGCAATATCGGGTTCGCTGGCTACACCTTC. Translating gives CASNIGFAGYTF.

Notes on this clonotype: It may be a read error: a sequence one base away is much more abundant. Without the conserved terminal phenylalanine or tryptophan, this CDR3 likely stems from a read error. This sequence joins TRBV7-6 and TRBJ2-1; possibly TRBD1 or TRBD2 for D (6 bases each). CDR3 size: 16 residues. V dropped 1 base and J dropped 3 bases, with 13 bases sitting between them. The germline CDR1 and CDR2 sequences are SGHVS and FNYEAQ. CDR3 coding DNA: TGTGCCAGCAGCTTAGATCTCGCGGGACACTACAATGAGCAGTTCTTA. This codes for CASSLDLAGHYNEQFL.

This rearrangement joins TRBV4-3 to TRBJ2-1; a possible D gene is TRBD2 (6 bases). Per germline, CDR1 LGHNA and CDR2 YSLEER. Trimming took off 1 base at V and 10 bases at J, with 17 bases between the two ends. The CDR3 contains 15 residues. This chain's CDR3 is CASSQGTREVQEQFF. The CDR3 bases are TGCGCCAGCAGCCAAGGGACCAGGGAGGTACAGGAGCAGTTCTTC.

This clonotype has only a few counts. The V and J genes are TRBV19 and TRBJ1-2, with D perhaps matching TRBD1 (6 bases). Germline CDR1 is LNHDA and CDR2 is SQIVND (reference sequence). The V end was cut by 7 bases, the J end by 5 bases, with 17 bases between. CDR3 length equals 14 residues. CDR3 in amino acids: CASTIGTSFYGYTF. The CDR3 coding sequence is TGTGCCAGTACCATCGGGACAAGTTTTTATGGCTACACCTTC. The full variable domain, rest sourced from reference TRBV19 and TRBJ1-2, is DGGITQSPKYLFRKEGQNVTLSCEQNLNHDAMYWYRQDPGQGLRLIYYSQIVNDFQKGDIAEGYSVSREKKESFPLTVTSAQKNPTAFYLCASTIGTSFYGYTFGSGTRLTVV.

About this clonotype: A much larger clone sits a single nucleotide away, making a read error possible. The gene calls are TRBV7-8 and TRBJ1-1; D possibly corresponds to TRBD1 (5 bases). Germline CDR1 SGHVS, CDR2 FQNEAQ. The CDR3 has 11 residues. The CDR3 region has the DNA TGTGTCCTTTTCGGGGGGACTGAAGCTTTCTTT. Translation: CVLFGGTEAFF.